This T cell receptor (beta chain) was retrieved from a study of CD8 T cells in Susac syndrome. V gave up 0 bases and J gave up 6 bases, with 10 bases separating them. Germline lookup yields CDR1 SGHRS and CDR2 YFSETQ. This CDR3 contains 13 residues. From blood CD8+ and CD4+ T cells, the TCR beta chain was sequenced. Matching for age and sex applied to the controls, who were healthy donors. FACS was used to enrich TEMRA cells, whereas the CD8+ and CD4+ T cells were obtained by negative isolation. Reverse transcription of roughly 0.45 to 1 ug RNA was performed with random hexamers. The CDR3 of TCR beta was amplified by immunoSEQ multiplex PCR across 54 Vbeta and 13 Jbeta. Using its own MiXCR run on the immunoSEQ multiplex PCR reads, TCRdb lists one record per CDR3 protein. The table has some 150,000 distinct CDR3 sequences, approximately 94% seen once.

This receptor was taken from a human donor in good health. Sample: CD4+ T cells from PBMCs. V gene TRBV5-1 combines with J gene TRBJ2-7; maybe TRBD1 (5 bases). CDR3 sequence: CASSLGQKVEQYF. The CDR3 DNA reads TGCGCCAGCAGCTTGGGACAGAAAGTCGAGCAGTACTTC. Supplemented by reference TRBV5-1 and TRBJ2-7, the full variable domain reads KAGVTQTPRYLIKTRGQQVTLSCSPISGHRSVSWYQQTPGQGLQFLFEYFSETQRNKGNFPGRFSGRQFSNSRSEMNVSTLELGDSALYLCASSLGQKVEQYFGPGTRLTVT.